The 21 T cell receptor beta chains below all came from one sample that was sequenced in a study of PD-1 blockade in classical Hodgkin lymphoma. Time point indicated: cycle 4 day 1 (C4D1), after less than 7 weeks of nivolumab. Relapse was seen in all patients after autologous stem cell transplantation, and brentuximab vedotin exposure was variable. The method was immunoSEQ multiplex PCR; TCRdb's version includes in-frame clones alone and lacks a portion of them. The repertoire includes some 58,000 clones, about 92% of them detected once, and roughly 8% sits in the top ten. Sequencing was performed on peripheral blood mononuclear cells (PBMCs), taken before the fourth cycle of nivolumab. The receptors originated from a human donor with classical Hodgkin lymphoma.

In its sample, this clone was seen a few times. V gene TRBV2 combines with J gene TRBJ1-5; D call uncertain. CDR1 is SNHLY, CDR2 FYNNEI, per germline. Trimming shortened V by 6 bases and J by 3 bases, and 6 bases separated the two germline ends. The CDR3 is made up of 12 amino acids. CDR3 in amino acids: CASSGNNQPQHF. CDR3 nucleotide sequence: TGTGCCAGCAGCGGCAACAATCAGCCCCAGCATTTT.

The chain links TRBV5-1 to TRBJ2-3, with unresolved D. From germline, CDR1 is SGHRS and CDR2 YFSETQ. This CDR3 has 16 residues. V shed 1 base and J shed 5 bases, with 17 bases lying between them. The CDR3 coding sequence is TGCGCCAGCAGCTTGTCCACGATAGCTTCAGGAGATACGCAGTATTTT. Protein product: CASSLSTIASGDTQYF.

The chain combines TRBV5-4 with TRBJ2-1, with D unclear. The ends were cut back, 0 bases at V and 6 bases at J, with 16 bases in the middle. From germline, CDR1 is SGHNT and CDR2 YYREEE (reference sequence). The CDR3 totals 16 residues. This chain's CDR3 is CASSLVAPGLINEQFF. The CDR3 nucleotides are TGTGCCAGCAGCTTGGTGGCCCCCGGGCTAATCAATGAGCAGTTCTTC.

The chain employs TRBV28 and TRBJ1-1; TRBD1 might be the D (6 bases). The CDR3 has 14 residues. V lost 5 bases and J lost 0, with 10 bases in between. Germline loops: CDR1 MDHEN, CDR2 SYDVKM. This CDR3 reads CASSAGALNTEAFF. The DNA for the CDR3 is TGTGCCAGCAGTGCGGGGGCGCTGAACACTGAAGCTTTCTTT.

This clone appeared a few times. The chain joins TRBV4-1 to TRBJ1-4; D not resolved. Germline V gene data show CDR1 as MGHRA and CDR2 as YSYEKL. Trimming took 1 base from V and 8 from J, leaving 17 bases between them. The CDR3 is 16 residues long. This chain's CDR3 is CASSQAVEGIREKLFF. CDR3 sequence (DNA): TGCGCCAGCAGCCAAGCTGTGGAAGGGATTCGGGAAAAACTGTTTTTT.

CDR3 sequence: CASRRDTAYEQYF. CDR3 nucleotides: TGTGCCAGTAGACGGGACACGGCCTACGAGCAGTACTTC. The genes are TRBV7-2 and TRBJ2-7; D may be TRBD1 (6 bases). Trimming left V 9 bases short and J 2 bases short, with 14 bases between. This CDR3 is built from 13 residues. CDR1 SGHTA and CDR2 FQGNSA come from the germline V gene. Looking up the rest from reference TRBV7-2 and TRBJ2-7 gives the full variable domain: GAGVSQSPSNKVTEKGKDVELRCDPISGHTALYWYRQSLGQGLEFLIYFQGNSAPDKSGLPSDRFSAERTGGSVSTLTIQRTQQEDSAVYLCASRRDTAYEQYFGPGTRLTVT.

The gene calls are TRBV7-2 and TRBJ2-7, with 8 bases identical to TRBD1. With 7 bases clipped from V and 5 bases from J, the junction kept 7 bases outside the gene matches. There are 13 residues in the CDR3. Germline CDR1 and CDR2: SGHTA and FQGNSA. The CDR3 protein is CASTYRDRHEQYF. CDR3 nucleotide sequence: TGTGCCAGCACCTACCGGGACAGGCACGAGCAGTACTTC.

The chain is built from TRBV15 and TRBJ2-5; no reliable D call. The V end lost 1 base, the J end lost 3 bases, and 6 bases lay between the germline ends. This CDR3 contains 13 residues. Germline values: CDR1 LNHNV, CDR2 YYDKDF (reference sequence). The DNA of the CDR3 is TGTGCCACCAGCAGAGCTCTCGAAGAGACCCAGTACTTC. This sequence encodes CATSRALEETQYF.

The chain is built from TRBV4-2 and TRBJ1-5, with D possibly TRBD1 on 6 matching bases. The CDR3 length is 15 residues. The V gene's germline CDR1 is LGHNA and CDR2 YNFKEQ. The V gene lost 1 base and the J gene lost 5 bases, with 12 bases spanning the gap. For the CDR3, the DNA is TGTGCCAGCAGCCAAGTTGAGGGGGGGCATCAGCCCCAGCATTTT. Translation gives CASSQVEGGHQPQHF.

The V and J genes are TRBV28 and TRBJ2-3, with 7 bases aligning to TRBD2. Per germline, CDR1 MDHEN and CDR2 SYDVKM. After removal of 5 bases from V and 0 bases from J, the junction contained 5 bases not matched to a gene. CDR3 size: 15 residues. Here the CDR3 DNA reads TGTGCCAGCAGTCTCTGGGGGGGAAGCACAGATACGCAGTATTTT. Protein product: CASSLWGGSTDTQYF.

This chain joins TRBV4-1 and TRBJ2-2; no firm D call. Germline V gene sequence: CDR1 MGHRA, CDR2 YSYEKL. V lost 3 bases to trimming and J lost 3 bases, with 14 bases between them. The CDR3 spans 16 residues. This CDR3 is CASSHVRTQHTGELFF. The CDR3 DNA reads TGCGCCAGCAGCCACGTCCGGACGCAGCACACCGGGGAGCTGTTTTTT.

This chain joins TRBV6-5 and TRBJ1-3, with D hard to call. CDR1 and CDR2 from the germline V gene are MNHEY and SVGAGI. The V end lost 0 bases, the J end lost 6 bases, and 15 bases lay between the germline ends. The CDR3 extends over 16 amino acids. CDR3 loop: CASSYSPYSLQNTIYF. DNA for the CDR3: TGTGCCAGCAGTTACTCGCCTTACTCCTTGCAAAACACCATATATTTT.

The chain employs TRBV6-5 and TRBJ1-2; 7 positions agree with TRBD1. The J segment lost 4 bases and the V segment lost 5 bases, leaving 10 bases of the junction unmatched. There are 15 residues in the CDR3. Germline V gene lookup returns CDR1 MNHEY and CDR2 SVGAGI. CDR3: CASSPKGTAPYGYTF. In nucleotides, the CDR3 is TGTGCCAGCAGTCCCAAGGGGACAGCGCCCTATGGCTACACCTTC.

This chain joins TRBV6-1 and TRBJ1-1; 8 positions agree with TRBD1. V was pared by 7 bases and J by 4 bases, with 8 bases of the junction left unmatched. CDR1 and CDR2 from the germline V gene are MNHNS and SASEGT. The CDR3 totals 14 residues. DNA of the CDR3: TGTGCCAGCATCCGGGGACAGGTCCCCACTGAAGCTTTCTTT. This sequence encodes CASIRGQVPTEAFF.

In regard to this clone: The conserved phenylalanine or tryptophan normally closing the CDR3 is absent here, so this likely arose from a read error. The DNA is left out, because the CDR3 cannot be placed on it with certainty; the CDR3 is given as TCRdb lists it. CDR3 protein: CASSQWTGPQI. The gene calls are TRBV18 and TRBJ2-7; whether TRBD1, the table's D call, matches the DNA was not checked. The V gene's germline CDR1 is KGHSH and CDR2 LQKENI. The CDR3 spans 11 residues, counting both ends.

This clone occurred once. V and J are TRBV18 and TRBJ2-1; 8 bases agree with TRBD2. The CDR3 has 16 residues. CDR1 and CDR2 from the germline V gene are KGHSH and LQKENI. Trimming at V came to 3 bases and at J to 5 bases, leaving 9 bases not matched to a gene. CDR3 nucleotides: TGTGCCAGCTCACCCCTCCTAGCGGGCGGACACAATGAGCAGTTCTTC. This codes for CASSPLLAGGHNEQFF.

This clone was picked up many times. The genes are TRBV4-1 and TRBJ2-1; D remains unclear. Trimming stripped 0 bases from V and 1 base from J, with 13 bases between. The CDR3 extends over 17 amino acids. Germline CDR1 reads MGHRA; CDR2 reads YSYEKL. The CDR3 DNA follows: TGCGCCAGCAGCCAAGATCCCGGGCGGCAGTCCTACAATGAGCAGTTCTTC. This gives the protein CASSQDPGRQSYNEQFF.

A single count supports this clone. The chain combines TRBV2 with TRBJ1-2; D gene uncertain. With 6 bases removed from V and 8 bases from J, the gap between germline ends came to 19 bases. The germline CDR1 and CDR2 sequences are SNHLY and FYNNEI. The CDR3 sequence is 14 residues long. The CDR3, as DNA: TGTGCCAGCAGCCAAGAGGCTGATGGTGGGGGCTACACCTTC. Its protein product is CASSQEADGGGYTF.

The rearrangement links TRBV11-2 to TRBJ2-1; the D is unclear. Germline V gives CDR1 SGHAT, CDR2 FQNNGV. The CDR3 has 11 amino acids. Trimming took off 1 base at V and 7 bases at J, with 2 bases between the two ends. The DNA of the CDR3 is TGTGCCAGCAGCTTAGGTAATGAGCAGTTCTTC. Translating gives CASSLGNEQFF.

V and J are TRBV7-8 and TRBJ2-1; TRBD2 agrees at 16 bases. Germline loops: CDR1 SGHVS, CDR2 FQNEAQ. The CDR3 extends over 20 amino acids. V dropped 3 bases and J dropped 0; count of bases not matched to a gene: 8. The CDR3 nucleotides are TGTGCCAGCAGCTTTCCCTGGGGACTAGCGGGGGGGAGCTCCTACAATGAGCAGTTCTTC. It codes for CASSFPWGLAGGSSYNEQFF.

This sequence joins TRBV6-1 and TRBJ2-3, with TRBD2 matching 7 bases. Germline V gives CDR1 MNHNS, CDR2 SASEGT. The ends lost 2 bases at V and 3 bases at J; junction bases unmatched: 8. This CDR3 has 16 residues. The CDR3 protein is CASSEFGLGTTDTQYF. CDR3 in DNA: TGTGCCAGCAGTGAATTCGGACTAGGCACGACAGATACGCAGTATTTT.